The rows below give T cell receptor beta chains drawn from one sample of a study of long-term antiretroviral therapy in people with HIV. Libraries were prepared by immunoSEQ multiplex PCR; TCRdb keeps only in-frame clonotypes and omits some of them. There are 25,000 to 35,000 clones in the sample; 70% to 90% occur only once, and about 3.9% lies in the top ten. This specimen consisted of unsorted PBMCs, obtained 1.8 years after starting antiretroviral therapy. These receptor sequences come from a young woman with HIV. Both conserved end residues are part of each CDR3. A D gene is named only where the DNA matches it firmly. Some rows mark clone size as missing; the rest say once, few, many or name a class of expanded clone.

V,D,J,size,CDR3,DNA
TRBV7-6,-,TRBJ2-7,-,CASSSSAASSYEQYF,TGTGCCAGCAGCTCCAGCGCGGCGAGCTCCTACGAGCAGTACTTC
TRBV7-9,-,TRBJ2-1,-,CASSLVTGAQGNEQFF,TGTGCCAGCAGCTTAGTAACGGGGGCGCAGGGCAATGAGCAGTTCTTC
TRBV6-1,TRBD1,TRBJ1-2,-,CASTLRTGTYGYTF,TGTGCCAGCACCCTACGGACAGGAACCTATGGCTACACCTTC
TRBV7-9,-,TRBJ2-2,-,CASSSQIRELFF,TGTGCCAGCAGCTCTCAAATCAGGGAGCTGTTTTTT
TRBV19,-,TRBJ2-7,-,CASSPQGIGFYEQYF,TGTGCCAGTAGTCCCCAGGGGATCGGCTTCTACGAGCAGTACTTC
TRBV4-2,TRBD1,TRBJ2-6,-,CASSQRGWTGGNSGANVLTF,TGTGCCAGCAGCCAGAGGGGTTGGACAGGGGGAAACTCTGGGGCCAACGTCCTGACTTTC
TRBV5-6,-,TRBJ2-1,large,CASSFNNEQFF,TGTGCCAGCAGCTTCAACAATGAGCAGTTCTTC
TRBV10-2,-,TRBJ2-5,-,CASSAALYLETQYF,TGCGCCAGCAGTGCGGCTCTGTATTTAGAGACCCAGTACTTC
TRBV7-2,TRBD1,TRBJ1-2,-,CASSRPGQGYGYTF,TGTGCCAGCAGCCGTCCGGGACAGGGCTATGGCTACACCTTC
TRBV29-1,-,TRBJ2-5,-,CSVVLATGTETQYF,TGCAGCGTTGTTCTGGCCACGGGCACGGAGACCCAGTACTTC
TRBV4-1,-,TRBJ2-6,-,CASSQDQSPGANVLTF,TGCGCCAGCAGCCAAGATCAGTCTCCTGGGGCCAACGTCCTGACTTTC
TRBV28,TRBD1,TRBJ1-2,-,CASTGGGNVNYGYTF,TGTGCCAGCACAGGGGGCGGCAACGTTAACTATGGCTACACCTTC
TRBV5-1,TRBD2,TRBJ2-2,-,CASSVGTSGYTGELFF,TGCGCCAGCAGCGTCGGGACTAGCGGTTACACCGGGGAGCTGTTTTTT
TRBV29-1,TRBD2,TRBJ2-1,-,CSVDLAGYIMEQFF,TGCAGCGTTGATCTAGCGGGGTACATCATGGAGCAGTTCTTC
TRBV6-5,-,TRBJ1-6,-,CASKGIRALHF,TGTGCCAGCAAGGGTATCAGGGCCCTCCACTTT
TRBV7-3,-,TRBJ1-2,-,CASSLTGTALGYTF,TGTGCCAGCAGCTTAACCGGGACGGCCTTGGGCTACACCTTC
TRBV9,-,TRBJ1-2,-,CASSVVTANYGYTF,TGTGCCAGCAGCGTAGTAACGGCTAACTATGGCTACACCTTC
TRBV7-8,-,TRBJ1-5,once,CASSLTPWHAEGGNQPQHF,TGTGCCAGCAGCTTAACCCCCTGGCACGCTGAAGGGGGCAATCAGCCCCAGCATTTT
TRBV5-6,TRBD1,TRBJ1-2,-,CASSDRTGNYGYTF,TGTGCCAGCAGCGATCGGACAGGGAACTATGGCTACACCTTC
TRBV7-2,-,TRBJ2-7,-,CASSLVGSGVRSHEQYF,TGTGCCAGCAGCTTAGTAGGGTCCGGAGTCCGCTCGCACGAGCAGTACTTC
TRBV5-1,TRBD1,TRBJ2-7,-,CASSFPRQGAWEEQYF,TGCGCCAGCAGCTTTCCTAGACAGGGGGCTTGGGAAGAGCAGTACTTC
TRBV19,-,TRBJ2-5,-,CASGSRIRQETQYF,TGTGCCAGTGGGTCCCGGATACGACAAGAGACCCAGTACTTC
TRBV4-3,-,TRBJ2-7,-,CASSQDLARVYEQYF,TGCGCCAGCAGCCAAGATTTGGCCAGGGTCTACGAGCAGTACTTC
TRBV9,TRBD1,TRBJ2-5,-,CASSVEGTGRFGETQYF,TGTGCCAGCAGCGTAGAAGGGACAGGGAGATTTGGGGAGACCCAGTACTTC
TRBV28,TRBD1,TRBJ1-5,-,CASRVGQPRRPQHF,TGTGCCAGCAGGGTGGGACAGCCTCGACGGCCCCAGCATTTT
TRBV5-1,TRBD1,TRBJ2-6,-,CASSFRQGISGANVLTF,TGCGCCAGCAGCTTCCGACAGGGGATCTCTGGGGCCAACGTCCTGACTTTC
TRBV6-4,-,TRBJ2-4,-,CASSDSIGGDIQYF,TGTGCCAGCAGTGACTCGATAGGGGGGGACATTCAGTACTTC
TRBV6-6,-,TRBJ1-3,-,CASSDSQGTGNTIYF,TGTGCCAGCAGCGATTCACAGGGCACTGGAAACACCATATATTTT
TRBV28,TRBD1,TRBJ1-2,once,CASSLGTGADYGYTF,TGTGCCAGCAGTTTAGGTACAGGGGCTGACTATGGCTACACCTTC
TRBV7-9,-,TRBJ1-1,-,CASTSPLRDVNTEAFF,TGTGCCAGCACTTCCCCACTCAGGGATGTGAACACTGAAGCTTTCTTT
TRBV4-3,-,TRBJ2-7,-,CASSQEGTGAYEQYF,TGCGCCAGCAGCCAAGAAGGAACGGGCGCCTACGAGCAGTACTTC
TRBV5-1,-,TRBJ2-5,-,CASSLASTSYETQYF,TGCGCCAGCAGCTTGGCGTCTACTAGTTACGAGACCCAGTACTTC
TRBV19,TRBD2,TRBJ2-3,-,CASSILQTGTSGYTDTQYF,TGTGCCAGTAGTATCCTACAGACCGGGACTAGCGGATACACAGATACGCAGTATTTT
TRBV7-9,-,TRBJ1-1,-,CASTLLNTEAFF,TGTGCCAGCACCTTGCTGAACACTGAAGCTTTCTTT
TRBV20-1,-,TRBJ2-7,-,CSAPSTYEQYF,TGCAGTGCTCCGTCTACCTACGAGCAGTACTTC
TRBV15,TRBD2,TRBJ2-5,-,CATSRPTSGAQETQYF,TGTGCCACCAGCAGACCTACTAGCGGAGCCCAAGAGACCCAGTACTTC
TRBV6-5,TRBD1,TRBJ2-1,-,CASIQGAGEQFF,TGTGCCAGCATCCAGGGGGCTGGTGAGCAGTTCTTC
TRBV7-9,TRBD1,TRBJ2-1,-,CASSLPGTAQPNEQFF,TGTGCCAGCAGCCTCCCGGGGACAGCCCAACCCAATGAGCAGTTCTTC
TRBV28,-,TRBJ1-1,-,CASSPQVDSEAFF,TGTGCCAGCAGTCCACAAGTCGACAGTGAAGCTTTCTTT
TRBV6-5,TRBD2,TRBJ2-2,-,CASTGTKNTGELFF,TGTGCCAGCACCGGGACTAAGAACACCGGGGAGCTGTTTTTT
TRBV5-1,-,TRBJ2-3,once,CASSFEGPWGTDTQYF,TGCGCCAGCAGCTTCGAAGGCCCATGGGGGACAGATACGCAGTATTTT
TRBV28,TRBD2,TRBJ2-3,-,CASSFRLAHTQYF,TGTGCCAGCAGTTTCCGACTAGCTCATACGCAGTATTTT
TRBV28,TRBD2,TRBJ2-7,-,CASRNSGRGLYEQYF,TGTGCCAGCAGAAATAGCGGGAGAGGCCTTTACGAGCAGTACTTC
TRBV7-2,-,TRBJ2-1,-,CASSPGGGGWYNEQFF,TGTGCCAGCAGCCCAGGGGGAGGGGGCTGGTACAATGAGCAGTTCTTC
TRBV6-1,-,TRBJ1-3,-,CASIYSSGNTIYF,TGTGCCAGCATATACAGCTCTGGAAACACCATATATTTT
TRBV29-1,TRBD2,TRBJ2-5,-,CSVEDRGGRRETQYF,TGCAGCGTTGAAGATCGGGGGGGCAGGCGGGAGACCCAGTACTTC
TRBV27,-,TRBJ2-7,-,CASSFAPGTSYEQYF,TGTGCCAGCAGTTTCGCCCCGGGGACTTCCTACGAGCAGTACTTC
TRBV7-9,-,TRBJ2-1,-,CASSPIYRVRGNEQFF,TGTGCCAGCAGCCCAATTTACAGGGTTCGTGGCAATGAGCAGTTCTTC
TRBV6-6,-,TRBJ1-2,-,CASSYAGNYGYTF,TGTGCCAGCAGTTACGCAGGAAACTATGGCTACACCTTC